Below are 14 T cell receptor beta chains sequenced from a single sample in a study of blood T cell repertoires in COVID-19. Assay: immunoSEQ multiplex PCR; the TCRdb copy retains only in-frame clones and omits some. The repertoire holds a few hundred thousand clones, with about 82% as singletons. The sequenced sample was peripheral blood. Receptor source: a man older than 75 with acute or convalescent COVID-19.

This rearrangement joins TRBV6-5 to TRBJ2-2; D remains unclear. V was pared by 0 bases and J by 7 bases, with 6 bases between. The CDR3 consists of 13 residues. Germline V lookup: CDR1 MNHEY, CDR2 SVGAGI. CDR3 residues: CASSYSTGGELFF. The CDR3 DNA reads TGTGCCAGCAGTTACTCGACGGGCGGGGAGCTGTTTTTT.

The chain is built from TRBV6-2 or TRBV6-3 and TRBJ1-5; D is possibly TRBD1 (5 bases). V lost 2 bases and J lost 4, with 9 bases in between. The CDR3 length is 14 residues. The germline V gene encodes CDR1 MNHEY and CDR2 SVGEGT. The CDR3 DNA sequence: TGTGCCAGCAGTTACGTGGCAGGGAATCAGCCCCAGCATTTT. Protein product: CASSYVAGNQPQHF.

For the CDR3, the DNA is TGTGCCAGTAGCCTGACAGGGAGGACCGGGGAGCTGTTTTTT. Its protein is CASSLTGRTGELFF. This chain joins TRBV19 and TRBJ2-2, with D maybe TRBD1 (7 bases). Trimming removed 6 bases at V and 5 bases at J, with 13 bases between. CDR3 size: 14 residues. The germline V gene encodes CDR1 LNHDA and CDR2 SQIVND (reference sequence).

In its sample, this clone was seen once. V is TRBV27 and J is TRBJ2-3, with 7 bases aligning to TRBD2. V lost 4 bases to trimming and J lost 3 bases; unmatched junction nucleotides: 7. CDR3 length equals 15 residues. Per the germline V gene, CDR1 is MNHEY and CDR2 is SMNVEV (reference sequence). The CDR3 bases are TGTGCCAGCAGTTGGGGGGGAGGGAGAACAGATACGCAGTATTTT. This codes for CASSWGGGRTDTQYF.

The rearrangement uses TRBV5-6 and TRBJ2-1, with 7 bases identical to TRBD2. CDR1 is SGHDT and CDR2 is YYEEEE in the germline V gene. This CDR3 spans 16 amino acids. The V gene end was trimmed by 2 bases and the J gene end by 4 bases; junction bases not matched to a gene: 9. CDR3 in DNA: TGTGCCAGCAGCTTTTTGACCCTAGCGGTTTACAATGAGCAGTTCTTC. Protein sequence: CASSFLTLAVYNEQFF.

V gene TRBV5-5 combines with J gene TRBJ1-1; 7 nucleotides agree with TRBD1. Germline-derived CDR1 and CDR2 are SGHKS and YYEKEE (reference sequence). The CDR3 totals 18 residues. With 1 base clipped from V and 0 bases from J, the junction kept 12 bases outside the gene matches. CDR3: CASSLPPGTDNMNTEAFF. The CDR3 coding sequence is TGTGCCAGCAGCTTGCCCCCCGGGACAGATAACATGAACACTGAAGCTTTCTTT.

A word on this clone: Other DNA sequences from this sample encode an identical CDR3 as well. The V call is TRBV28, the J call TRBJ1-5, with 7 positions matching TRBD1. The CDR3 is 14 amino acids. The germline V gene encodes CDR1 MDHEN and CDR2 SYDVKM. Trimming took 5 bases from V and 1 from J; bases not matched to a gene: 2. The CDR3 coding sequence is TGTGCCAGCAGTCAGGGGGGAAGCAATCAGCCCCAGCATTTT. This codes for CASSQGGSNQPQHF. The entire variable domain, with the rest obtained from reference TRBV28 and TRBJ1-5, is as follows: DVKVTQSSRYLVKRTGEKVFLECVQDMDHENMFWYRQDPGLGLRLIYFSYDVKMKEKGDIPEGYSVSREKKERFSLILESASTNQTSMYLCASSQGGSNQPQHFGDGTRLSIL.

The chain joins TRBV5-4 to TRBJ2-7; TRBD1 agrees at 8 bases. Germline CDR1 SGHNT, CDR2 YYREEE (reference sequence). The CDR3 is 15 amino acids. V was clipped by 2 bases and J by 4 bases; unmatched bases: 8. The CDR3 here is CASSLMGTGKYEQYF. DNA of the CDR3: TGTGCCAGCAGCTTAATGGGGACAGGTAAATACGAGCAGTACTTC. The entire variable domain, with the rest obtained from reference TRBV5-4 and TRBJ2-7, is as follows: ETGVTQSPTHLIKTRGQQVTLRCSSQSGHNTVSWYQQALGQGPQFIFQYYREEENGRGNFPPRFSGLQFPNYSSELNVNALELDDSALYLCASSLMGTGKYEQYFGPGTRLTVT.

The genes are TRBV5-6 and TRBJ1-2; 12 bases match TRBD1. V trimming: 4 bases; J trimming: 0 bases; junction bases outside the gene matches: 4. Per germline, CDR1 SGHDT and CDR2 YYEEEE. The CDR3 is 16 residues long. The CDR3 here is CASSRDRGQTNYGYTF. Written as DNA, the CDR3 is TGTGCCAGCAGCCGGGACAGGGGGCAGACTAACTATGGCTACACCTTC.

CDR3 sequence: CASSRSGTGYEQYF. CDR3 coding DNA: TGTGCCAGCAGCCGCTCCGGGACAGGGTACGAGCAGTACTTC. The rearrangement joins TRBV4-2 to TRBJ2-7; the match to TRBD1 covers 9 bases. Per the germline V gene, CDR1 is LGHNA and CDR2 is YNFKEQ. V shed 4 bases, J shed 4 bases, and the junction held 5 bases outside the gene matches. The CDR3 consists of 14 residues.

This rearrangement joins TRBV29-1 to TRBJ2-3; tentative D call: TRBD1 (5 bases). Germline V CDR1 and CDR2: SQVTM, ANQGSEA. Trimming removed 7 bases from V and 4 bases from J, with 9 bases in between. The CDR3 totals 11 residues. CDR3 region: CSETVSDTQYF. CDR3 sequence (DNA): TGCAGCGAGACAGTGTCAGATACGCAGTATTTT.

The chain employs TRBV9 and TRBJ2-1, with D possibly TRBD2 on 5 matching bases. Trimming cost V 2 bases and J 8 bases, with 17 bases left between them. Germline values: CDR1 SGDLS, CDR2 YYNGEE. The CDR3 totals 15 residues. The CDR3 sequence: CASSVSHLLVDEQFF. The CDR3 bases are TGTGCCAGCAGCGTTTCTCACCTACTAGTCGATGAGCAGTTCTTC.

The V gene is TRBV28, the J gene TRBJ1-5, with 8 bases that match TRBD1. Germline-derived CDR1 and CDR2 are MDHEN and SYDVKM. The trim removed 6 bases at V and 4 bases at J, leaving 11 bases unmatched. This CDR3 comprises 16 residues. Written as DNA, the CDR3 is TGTGCCAGCAGGAATCAGGGGGCCCCGAGGAATCAGCCCCAGCATTTT. Translation: CASRNQGAPRNQPQHF.

V usage is TRBV5-1 and J usage is TRBJ2-7; D is possibly TRBD1 (5 bases). The CDR3 has 15 residues. Per germline, CDR1 SGHRS and CDR2 YFSETQ. The V end lost 0 bases, the J end lost 3 bases, and 13 bases lay between the germline ends. The CDR3: CASSLAGQGLYEQYF. The CDR3 DNA reads as TGCGCCAGCAGCTTGGCTGGCCAGGGCCTCTACGAGCAGTACTTC.